Listed below are T cell receptor beta chains from one sample, sequenced in a study of blood T cell repertoires in COVID-19. The data were produced by immunoSEQ multiplex PCR, yet TCRdb's version contains in-frame clones alone and is incomplete. The sample holds 100,000 to 120,000 clones, approximately 90% seen once. Sequenced: peripheral blood. Receptors originate from a human donor in a cohort sampled during active COVID-19. Each CDR3 is given with its conserved first and last residue. Fields, in order: V gene, clone size, CDR3 protein. Size is stated for part of the rows, as once, few or many counts, or as a class when the clone is expanded.

v_gene: TRBV4-3
abundance: NA
CDR3aa: CASSQARGLAGANVLTF

v_gene: TRBV28
abundance: NA
CDR3aa: CASSFFSIATLGNTEAFF

v_gene: TRBV18
abundance: NA
CDR3aa: CASSFGTGEQPQHF

v_gene: TRBV9
abundance: NA
CDR3aa: CASSVGGTGAHEQYF

v_gene: TRBV19
abundance: NA
CDR3aa: CASGDSRETQYF

v_gene: TRBV11-3
abundance: NA
CDR3aa: CASSLDRNTEAFF

v_gene: TRBV5-1
abundance: NA
CDR3aa: CASSLIGAGANVLTF

v_gene: TRBV19
abundance: NA
CDR3aa: CASSIHSGGRNTGELFF

v_gene: TRBV7-9
abundance: NA
CDR3aa: CASSLDRGPTYNEQFF

v_gene: TRBV7-9
abundance: few
CDR3aa: CASSRSPGDEQFF

v_gene: TRBV4-3
abundance: NA
CDR3aa: CASSQDWRVGGELFF

v_gene: TRBV9
abundance: NA
CDR3aa: CASSGTGLNSPLHF

v_gene: TRBV10-3
abundance: NA
CDR3aa: CAISESGRASTGELFF

v_gene: TRBV2
abundance: NA
CDR3aa: CASSEQAIPGNTIYF

v_gene: TRBV3-1/TRBV3-2
abundance: NA
CDR3aa: CASSQIPSGGNEQYF

v_gene: TRBV6-6
abundance: once
CDR3aa: CASRSLTGFYEQYF

v_gene: TRBV15
abundance: once
CDR3aa: CATSTRGSSYEQYF

v_gene: TRBV6-5
abundance: once
CDR3aa: CASRTDYRTDTQYF

v_gene: TRBV10-2
abundance: NA
CDR3aa: CASSGSTEAFF

v_gene: TRBV7-9
abundance: NA
CDR3aa: CASSYPRTGGFIVDEQFF

v_gene: TRBV6-5
abundance: NA
CDR3aa: CASSQQLSSGNTIYF

v_gene: TRBV11-3
abundance: NA
CDR3aa: CASSPGTGSAYEQYF

v_gene: TRBV10-2
abundance: NA
CDR3aa: CASSEIQGDNSPLHF

v_gene: TRBV7-9
abundance: NA
CDR3aa: CASSKRTGPNTEAFF

v_gene: TRBV2
abundance: NA
CDR3aa: CASIAGGRETQYF

v_gene: TRBV7-3
abundance: NA
CDR3aa: CASSPGRGTEAFF

v_gene: TRBV7-2
abundance: NA
CDR3aa: CASSSQGFTEAFF

v_gene: TRBV28
abundance: NA
CDR3aa: CASSLMTGRGDQPQHF

v_gene: TRBV18
abundance: NA
CDR3aa: CASSPRDNSFGELFF